This entry is about one T cell receptor (beta chain). These data are taken from a study of technical replicates of blood from a handful of donors. Germline loops: CDR1 SGHNT, CDR2 YYREEE (reference sequence). The CDR3 sequence is 15 residues long. Trimming left V 4 bases short and J 0 bases short, with 12 bases between. Repertoires were generated with immunoSEQ multiplex PCR, while TCRdb's copy carries only in-frame clones and drops some. The table lists some 57,000 clones, roughly 89% of them singletons. The clonotype comes from a human donor in good health. Some clones in this sample may be carry-over from other donors' samples. The chain carries TRBV5-4 and TRBJ2-3, with D maybe TRBD2 (6 bases). Sequenced material: PBMCs. The CDR3 DNA is TGTGCCAGCAGCCCTGGGGGAGGAAGCACAGATACGCAGTATTTT. Translation gives CASSPGGGSTDTQYF.